This T cell receptor beta chain was profiled in a study of Graves' ophthalmopathy and Graves' hyperthyroidism (dated by TCRdb to the late 2010s). About the investigation overall: Peripheral blood was collected before any treatment was given, at the time of initial diagnosis. In total, approximately 130 blood samples were TCR-sequenced: fewer than 50 ophthalmopathy, some 75 hyperthyroidism and approximately 17 hyperthyroidism-to-ophthalmopathy patients. To tell Graves' ophthalmopathy apart from Graves' hyperthyroidism, and to predict which patients would progress to ophthalmopathy, the study relied on TCR beta repertoire signatures. After sampling, hyperthyroidism patients received methimazole starting at 30 mg daily, and ophthalmopathy patients received high-dose intravenous methylprednisolone. To explore V-J signatures that distinguish ophthalmopathy from hyperthyroidism, a discovery set of about a hundred patients was enrolled, made up of 40 to 45 with ophthalmopathy and 57 with stable hyperthyroidism. In about six hyperthyroidism patients, T-cell repertoires of thyroid tissue and blood were compared. An independent validation cohort comprised 18 hyperthyroidism patients and 15 to 17 patients who later progressed from hyperthyroidism to ophthalmopathy.

On this clonotype: Its cognate antigen has yet to be identified. Base-call qualities are not available, and no considerably larger clone is one nucleotide away.

For repertoire sequencing, TCR beta CDR3 regions were amplified from RNA transcripts. The first round was an RT-PCR using HTBI primers with the Qiagen OneStep RT-PCR kit, and this first round was followed by a second-round multiplex PCR, then size selection and purification. Sequencing of the libraries was carried out on an Illumina HiSeq2000 in paired-end mode with 100 bp reads. The published analysis was carried out like this. SOAPnuke was used for read processing, and reads with adapters, uncalled bases, a mean Phred below 15, or no exact constant-primer or identifier match were discarded. COPE v1.2.5 was used to merge the high-quality paired reads. Each unique nucleotide sequence was defined as a clonotype, and clonotypes were aligned to IMGT TRB V, D and J references with MiTCR v1.1. The analysis was limited to V-J combinations with a frequency above 0.0001, which together covered more than 99% of repertoires. A TCR clonal expansion and chaos score per V-J combination was defined as the ratio of F50 clonal expansion to chaos observed in the TCRdist matrix. Welch's t-statistics and random forest were used to narrow the features down to over ten V-J combinations, which were then fed into a naive Bayes classifier. Thyroid-blood repertoire similarity was quantified with the Morisita-Horn index. TCRdb redid the processing of the public reads, applying fastp at Q25 and MiXCR, and retained in-frame beta chains. One record per CDR3 amino acid sequence lists the most common genes and DNA. TCRdb's processing, not the study's, gives the V and J calls here. The sample data list over 650,000 distinct CDR3 sequences, and under 50% of these were observed just once. In total, the top ten clones hold more than 2.5% of the sample.

Summary of the overall study and its limitations: Ophthalmopathy was separated from stable hyperthyroidism by the 13-signature model with about 90% sensitivity and 81% to 84% specificity in cross-validation and with 80%/75% in the test set. Most of the expanded thyroid clonotypes with a frequency above 0.001 were also detected in blood, and it was suggested that the thyroid immune response may be reflected by blood repertoires. Sample size was not predetermined statistically, and investigators were not blinded to group allocation. In validation, the model predicted ophthalmopathy progression with roughly 68% sensitivity and about 73% specificity; some 13 predicted patients were CT-confirmed with GO in a median of about 7.1 months.

The junction shows trimming of 0 bases on V and 4 bases on J, plus 16 bases between the germline ends. The CDR3 measures 16 amino acids from cysteine to phenylalanine. Only CDR3 DNA is held: 48 bases, read in frame from base 1. In the germline V gene (reference sequence), CDR1 corresponds to LNHNV and CDR2 to YYDKDF. Ophthalmopathy patients were characterized by moderately to severely active disease, a Clinical Activity Score of at least 3, a NOSPECS grade of at least 4, and a disease duration under 3 months. Anyone with other autoimmune diseases, uncontrolled infections, pregnancy or lactation was excluded from the study. Clinical symptoms, serum thyroxine, TRAb, thyroid ultrasound and orbital computed tomography were used for diagnosis. Using Ficoll-Paque density gradient centrifugation, PBMCs were isolated from 10 ml of fresh peripheral blood. Trizol reagent was used to extract the total RNA, and its quality was then checked on an Agilent 2100 Bioanalyzer.

This clonotype was sampled from an adult man with Graves' ophthalmopathy. The V gene is TRBV15 and the J gene is TRBJ2-7, with the D call perhaps TRBD1 or TRBD2, each one matching 5 bases. The specimen was peripheral blood. CDR3 loop: CATSRDRPGQGYEQYF. The DNA reads as follows: TGTGCCACCAGCAGAGATCGTCCGGGGCAGGGTTACGAGCAGTACTTC.